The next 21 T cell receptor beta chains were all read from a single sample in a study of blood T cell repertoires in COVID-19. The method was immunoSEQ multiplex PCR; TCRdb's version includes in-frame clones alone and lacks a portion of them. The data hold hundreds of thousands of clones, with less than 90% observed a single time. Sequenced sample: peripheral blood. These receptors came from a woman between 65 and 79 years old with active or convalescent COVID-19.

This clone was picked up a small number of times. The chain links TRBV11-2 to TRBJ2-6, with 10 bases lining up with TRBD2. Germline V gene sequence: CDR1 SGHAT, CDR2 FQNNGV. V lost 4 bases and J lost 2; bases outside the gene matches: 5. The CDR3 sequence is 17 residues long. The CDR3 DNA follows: TGTGCCAGCAGCTACACTAGCGGGGAGGCTGGGGCCAACGTCCTGACTTTC. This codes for CASSYTSGEAGANVLTF.

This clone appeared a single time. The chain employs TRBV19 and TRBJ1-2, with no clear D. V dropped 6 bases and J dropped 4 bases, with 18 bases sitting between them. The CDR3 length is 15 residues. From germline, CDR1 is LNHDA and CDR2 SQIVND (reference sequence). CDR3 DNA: TGTGCCAGTAGGGGCCTCGGGGAAAACTTCTATGGCTACACCTTC. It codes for CASRGLGENFYGYTF.

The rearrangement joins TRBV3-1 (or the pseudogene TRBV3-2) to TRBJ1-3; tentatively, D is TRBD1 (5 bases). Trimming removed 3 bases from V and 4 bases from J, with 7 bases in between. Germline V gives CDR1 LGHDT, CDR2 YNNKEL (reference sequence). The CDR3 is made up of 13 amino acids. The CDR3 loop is CASSHTGGNTIYF. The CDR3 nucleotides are TGTGCCAGCAGCCACACAGGAGGAAACACCATATATTTT.

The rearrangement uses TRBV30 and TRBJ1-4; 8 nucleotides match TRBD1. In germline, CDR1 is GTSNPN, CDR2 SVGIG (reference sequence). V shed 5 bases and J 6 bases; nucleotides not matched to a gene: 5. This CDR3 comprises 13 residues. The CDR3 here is CAWEKQGDEKLFF. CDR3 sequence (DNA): TGTGCCTGGGAGAAACAGGGGGATGAAAAACTGTTTTTT.

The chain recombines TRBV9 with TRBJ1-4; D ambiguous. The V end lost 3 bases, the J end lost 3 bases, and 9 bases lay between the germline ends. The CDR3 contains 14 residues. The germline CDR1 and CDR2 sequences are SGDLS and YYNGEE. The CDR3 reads CASSAEPANEKLFF. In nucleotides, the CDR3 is TGTGCCAGCAGCGCAGAACCAGCTAATGAAAAACTGTTTTTT.

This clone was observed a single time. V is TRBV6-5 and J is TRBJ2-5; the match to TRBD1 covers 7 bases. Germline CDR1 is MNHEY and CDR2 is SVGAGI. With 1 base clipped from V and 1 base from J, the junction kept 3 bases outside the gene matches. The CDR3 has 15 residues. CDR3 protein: CASSYWTGPQETQYF. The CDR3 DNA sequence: TGTGCCAGCAGTTACTGGACAGGCCCCCAAGAGACCCAGTACTTC.

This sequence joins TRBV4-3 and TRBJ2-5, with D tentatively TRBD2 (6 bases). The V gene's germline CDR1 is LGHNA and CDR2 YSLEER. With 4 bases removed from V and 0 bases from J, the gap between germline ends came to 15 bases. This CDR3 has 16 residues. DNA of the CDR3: TGCGCCAGCAGCCCCCGTGCCGCGGGGTACCAAGAGACCCAGTACTTC. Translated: CASSPRAAGYQETQYF.

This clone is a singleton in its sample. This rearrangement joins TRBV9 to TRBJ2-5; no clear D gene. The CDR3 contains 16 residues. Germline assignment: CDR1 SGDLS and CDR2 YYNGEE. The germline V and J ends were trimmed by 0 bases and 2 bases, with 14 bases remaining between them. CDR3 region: CASSVAGPAGQETQYF. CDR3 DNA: TGTGCCAGCAGCGTAGCCGGCCCCGCCGGGCAAGAGACCCAGTACTTC.

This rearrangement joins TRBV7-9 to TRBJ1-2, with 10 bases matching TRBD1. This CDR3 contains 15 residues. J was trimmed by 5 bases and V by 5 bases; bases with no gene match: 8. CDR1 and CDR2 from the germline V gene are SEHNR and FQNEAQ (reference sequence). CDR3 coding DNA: TGTGCCAGCAGCGACTCGACAGGGGGCGAATATGGCTACACCTTC. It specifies CASSDSTGGEYGYTF.

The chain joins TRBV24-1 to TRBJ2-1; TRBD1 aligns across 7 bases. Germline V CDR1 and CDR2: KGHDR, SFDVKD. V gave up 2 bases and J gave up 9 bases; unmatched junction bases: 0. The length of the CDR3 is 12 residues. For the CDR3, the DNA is TGTGCCACCAGTGATTCAGGGGGTGAGCAGTTCTTC. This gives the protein CATSDSGGEQFF.

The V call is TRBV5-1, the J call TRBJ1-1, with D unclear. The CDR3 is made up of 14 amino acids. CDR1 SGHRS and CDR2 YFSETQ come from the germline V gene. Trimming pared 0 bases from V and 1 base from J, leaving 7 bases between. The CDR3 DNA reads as TGCGCCAGCAGCTTGGAACAGCCGAACACTGAAGCTTTCTTT. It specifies CASSLEQPNTEAFF.

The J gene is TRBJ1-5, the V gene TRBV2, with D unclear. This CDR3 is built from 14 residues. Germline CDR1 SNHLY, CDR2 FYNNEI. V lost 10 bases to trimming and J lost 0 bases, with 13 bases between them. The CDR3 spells CATQAGSSNQPQHF. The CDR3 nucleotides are TGTGCCACCCAAGCCGGGTCTAGCAATCAGCCCCAGCATTTT.

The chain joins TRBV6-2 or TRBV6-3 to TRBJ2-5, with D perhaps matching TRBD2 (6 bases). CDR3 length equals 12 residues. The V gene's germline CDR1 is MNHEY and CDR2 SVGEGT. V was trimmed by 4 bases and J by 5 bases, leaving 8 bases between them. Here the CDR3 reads CASSSAGETQYF. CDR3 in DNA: TGTGCCAGCAGTTCCGCGGGGGAGACCCAGTACTTC.

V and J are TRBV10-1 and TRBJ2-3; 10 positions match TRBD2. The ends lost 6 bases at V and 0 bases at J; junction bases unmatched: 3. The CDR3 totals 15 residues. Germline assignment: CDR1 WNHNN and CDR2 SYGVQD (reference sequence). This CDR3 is CASRPGLASTDTQYF. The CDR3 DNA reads TGCGCCAGCAGACCGGGACTAGCGAGCACAGATACGCAGTATTTT.

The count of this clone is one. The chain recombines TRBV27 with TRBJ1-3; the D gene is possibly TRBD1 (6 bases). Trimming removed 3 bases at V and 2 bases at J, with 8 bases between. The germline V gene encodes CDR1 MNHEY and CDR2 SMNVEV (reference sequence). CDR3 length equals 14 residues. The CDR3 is CASSFGTPGNTIYF. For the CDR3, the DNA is TGTGCCAGCAGTTTCGGGACACCTGGAAACACCATATATTTT.

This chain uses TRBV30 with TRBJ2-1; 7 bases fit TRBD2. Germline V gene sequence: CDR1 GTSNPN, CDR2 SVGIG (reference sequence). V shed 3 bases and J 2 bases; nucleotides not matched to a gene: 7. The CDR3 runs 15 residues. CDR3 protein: CAWSDGLGPYNEQFF. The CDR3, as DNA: TGTGCCTGGAGCGACGGACTAGGCCCCTACAATGAGCAGTTCTTC.

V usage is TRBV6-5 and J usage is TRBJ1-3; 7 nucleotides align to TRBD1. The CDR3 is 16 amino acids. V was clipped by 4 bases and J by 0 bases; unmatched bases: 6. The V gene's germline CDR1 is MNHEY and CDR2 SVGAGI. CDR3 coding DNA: TGTGCCAGCAGTTCAACAGGGGCCTACTCTGGAAACACCATATATTTT. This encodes CASSSTGAYSGNTIYF.

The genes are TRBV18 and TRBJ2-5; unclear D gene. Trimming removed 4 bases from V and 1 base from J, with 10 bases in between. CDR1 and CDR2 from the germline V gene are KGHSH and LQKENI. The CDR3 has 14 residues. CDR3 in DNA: TGTGCCAGCTCACGGTCGCGGTCCCAAGAGACCCAGTACTTC. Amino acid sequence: CASSRSRSQETQYF.

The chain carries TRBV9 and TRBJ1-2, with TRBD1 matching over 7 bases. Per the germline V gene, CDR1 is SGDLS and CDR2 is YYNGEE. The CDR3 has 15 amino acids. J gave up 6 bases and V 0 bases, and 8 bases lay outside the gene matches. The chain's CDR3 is CASSVGGRTGHGYTF. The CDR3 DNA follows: TGTGCCAGCAGCGTAGGGGGTCGGACAGGTCATGGCTACACCTTC.

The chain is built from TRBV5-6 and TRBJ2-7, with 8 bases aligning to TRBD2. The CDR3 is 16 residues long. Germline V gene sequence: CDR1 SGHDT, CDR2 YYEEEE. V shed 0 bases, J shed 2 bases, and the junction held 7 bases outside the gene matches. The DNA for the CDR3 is TGTGCCAGCAGCTTGGTGGGTAGCGGGATCCCCTACGAGCAGTACTTC. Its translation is CASSLVGSGIPYEQYF.

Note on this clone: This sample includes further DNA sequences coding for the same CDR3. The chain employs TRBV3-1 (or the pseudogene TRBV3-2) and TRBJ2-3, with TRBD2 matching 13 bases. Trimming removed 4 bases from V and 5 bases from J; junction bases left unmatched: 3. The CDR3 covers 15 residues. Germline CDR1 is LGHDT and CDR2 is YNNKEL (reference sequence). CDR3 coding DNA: TGTGCCAGCAGCCCCAGGACTAGCGGGAGAGATACGCAGTATTTT. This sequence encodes CASSPRTSGRDTQYF.